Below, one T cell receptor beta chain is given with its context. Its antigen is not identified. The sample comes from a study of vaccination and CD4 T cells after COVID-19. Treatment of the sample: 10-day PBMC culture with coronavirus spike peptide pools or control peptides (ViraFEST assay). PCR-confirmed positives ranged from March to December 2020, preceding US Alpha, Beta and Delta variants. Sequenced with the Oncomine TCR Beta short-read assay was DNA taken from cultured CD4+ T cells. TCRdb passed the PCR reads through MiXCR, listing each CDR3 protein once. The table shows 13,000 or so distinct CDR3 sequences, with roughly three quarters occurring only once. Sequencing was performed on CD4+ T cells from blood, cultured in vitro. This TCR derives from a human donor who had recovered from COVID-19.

CDR3 in DNA: TGTGCCAGCAGCTTGGACAGGGCCTACGAGCAGTACTTC. Translated: CASSLDRAYEQYF. This chain uses TRBV7-8 with TRBJ2-7; TRBD1 matches 8 bases. Losses at the gene ends were 3 bases for V and 2 bases for J; bases not matched to a gene: 0. The length of the CDR3 is 13 residues. Per the germline V gene, CDR1 is SGHVS and CDR2 is FQNEAQ.